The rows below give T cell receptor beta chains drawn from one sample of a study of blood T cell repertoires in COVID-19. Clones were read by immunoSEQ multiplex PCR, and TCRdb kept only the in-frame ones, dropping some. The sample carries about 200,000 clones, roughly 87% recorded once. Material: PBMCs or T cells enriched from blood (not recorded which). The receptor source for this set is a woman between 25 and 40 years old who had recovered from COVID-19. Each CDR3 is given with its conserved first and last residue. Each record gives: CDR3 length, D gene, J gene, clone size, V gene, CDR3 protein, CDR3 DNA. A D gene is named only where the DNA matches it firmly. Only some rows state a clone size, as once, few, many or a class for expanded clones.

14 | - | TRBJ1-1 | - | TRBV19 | CASSMGPGYTEAFF | TGTGCCAGTAGTATGGGCCCGGGGTACACTGAAGCTTTCTTT
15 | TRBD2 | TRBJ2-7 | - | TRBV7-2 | CASSLASGSHSEQYF | TGTGCCAGCAGCTTAGCTAGCGGGAGCCACTCCGAGCAGTACTTC
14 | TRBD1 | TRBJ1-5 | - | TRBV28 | CASSATGVNQPQHF | TGTGCCAGCAGTGCCACAGGGGTAAATCAGCCCCAGCATTTT
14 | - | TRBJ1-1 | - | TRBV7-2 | CASSLLLGGNEAFF | TGTGCCAGCAGCCTCTTACTAGGTGGCAATGAAGCTTTCTTT
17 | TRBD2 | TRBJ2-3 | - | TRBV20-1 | CSASLAGGRYGTDTQYF | TGCAGTGCTAGTCTAGCGGGAGGGCGGTATGGCACAGATACGCAGTATTTT
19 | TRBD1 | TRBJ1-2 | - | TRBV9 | CASSVVREGQGHINYGYTF | TGTGCCAGCAGCGTAGTCAGGGAGGGACAGGGGCATATTAACTATGGCTACACCTTC
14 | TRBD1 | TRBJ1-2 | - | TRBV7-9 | CASSSGTVIYGYTF | TGTGCCAGCAGTTCCGGGACAGTGATCTATGGCTACACCTTC
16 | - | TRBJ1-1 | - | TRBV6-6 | CASSYGTGGVGTEAFF | TGTGCCAGCAGTTACGGAACAGGTGGGGTGGGCACTGAAGCTTTCTTT
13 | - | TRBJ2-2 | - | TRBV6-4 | CASRRGLNGELFF | TGTGCCAGCAGAAGAGGACTCAACGGGGAGCTGTTTTTT
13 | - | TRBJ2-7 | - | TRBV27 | CASRQGGSYEQYF | TGTGCCAGCAGGCAGGGGGGCAGCTACGAGCAGTACTTC
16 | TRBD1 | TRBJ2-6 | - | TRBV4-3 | CASSPDRGAGANVLTF | TGCGCCAGCAGCCCGGACAGGGGGGCTGGGGCCAACGTCCTGACTTTC
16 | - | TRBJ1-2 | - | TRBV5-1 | CASSPDGVGANYGYTF | TGCGCCAGCAGCCCGGACGGGGTCGGAGCTAACTATGGCTACACCTTC
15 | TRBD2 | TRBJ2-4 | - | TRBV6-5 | CASSQLAGGKNIQYF | TGTGCCAGCAGCCAACTAGCGGGGGGGAAAAACATTCAGTACTTC
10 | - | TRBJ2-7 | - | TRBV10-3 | CATKDREQYF | TGTGCCACCAAAGACAGGGAGCAGTACTTC
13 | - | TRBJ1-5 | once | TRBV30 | CAWSQGGNQPQHF | TGTGCCTGGAGTCAGGGTGGCAATCAGCCCCAGCATTTT
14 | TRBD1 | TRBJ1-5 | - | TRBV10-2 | CASSESPDRQPQHF | TGCGCCAGCAGTGAATCTCCGGACAGGCAGCCCCAGCATTTT
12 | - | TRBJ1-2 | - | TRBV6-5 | CASSYFGYGYTF | TGTGCCAGCAGTTACTTCGGCTATGGCTACACCTTC
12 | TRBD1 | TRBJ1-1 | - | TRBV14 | CASSSGGTEAFF | TGTGCCAGCAGCTCAGGGGGCACTGAAGCTTTCTTT
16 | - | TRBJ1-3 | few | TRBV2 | CASSVHQQVPGNTIYF | TGTGCCAGCAGTGTTCACCAACAGGTACCGGGAAACACCATATATTTT
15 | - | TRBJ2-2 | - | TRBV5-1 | CASSLAPRSTGELFF | TGCGCCAGCAGCTTGGCCCCCAGAAGCACCGGGGAGCTGTTTTTT
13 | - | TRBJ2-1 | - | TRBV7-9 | CASSPPGGLEQFF | TGTGCCAGCAGCCCGCCCGGGGGGCTGGAGCAGTTCTTC
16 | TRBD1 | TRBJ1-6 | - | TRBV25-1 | CASSEFWGQGNSPLHF | TGTGCCAGCAGTGAATTTTGGGGACAGGGCAATTCACCCCTCCACTTT
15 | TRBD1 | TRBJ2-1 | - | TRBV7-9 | CASSPPGGYYNEQFF | TGTGCCAGCAGCCCTCCAGGGGGATACTACAATGAGCAGTTCTTC
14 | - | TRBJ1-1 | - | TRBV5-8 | CASSLAGGNTEAFF | TGTGCCAGCAGCTTGGCCGGGGGGAACACTGAAGCTTTCTTT
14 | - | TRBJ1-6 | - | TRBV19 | CASTYSSYNSPLHF | TGTGCCAGTACCTATAGCTCCTATAATTCACCCCTCCACTTT